The T cell receptor (beta chain) under discussion was sequenced for a study of OX40 agonist ivuxolimab in advanced cancers. Study information: One hepatocellular carcinoma and a couple of cutaneous melanoma patients partially responded. The study's findings and limits: At 0.1 to 3.0 mg/kg and by week 6, CD4+ and CD8+ T cells in the blood had expanded clonally. Individuals who were partial responders at 0.1-3.0 mg/kg had clonal expansion that ranked among the lowest. Among T cells, CD8+ cells averaged more expanded clones than CD4+ cells.

Libraries were prepared by immunoSEQ multiplex PCR; TCRdb keeps only in-frame clonotypes and omits some of them. The table lists about 68,000 clones, around 86% of them singletons. The CDR3 spans 14 residues. Germline V gene lookup returns CDR1 SGDLS and CDR2 YYNGEE. V dropped 3 bases and J dropped 6; count of bases not matched to a gene: 3. On this clone itself: Its target is not known.

The sequence came from an adult with an advanced solid tumor such as melanoma, head and neck, liver or kidney cancer. Sequences were derived from CD4+ or CD8+ T cells sorted from blood, sampled in a trial of the OX40 agonist ivuxolimab. The chain joins TRBV9 to TRBJ1-1; 12 bases line up with TRBD1. CDR3 region: CASSGDRGRAEAFF. The CDR3, as DNA: TGTGCCAGCAGCGGGGACAGGGGGCGCGCTGAAGCTTTCTTT.